Following are 8 T cell receptor beta chains from one sample sequenced in a study of CD8 T cells in ankylosing spondylitis. In TCRdb, the 5' RACE reads were re-called with MiXCR into one record per CDR3 protein. In the table there are hundreds of thousands of distinct CDR3 sequences, around 7.8% of which are singletons. The specimen sequenced was blood, either unsorted or a sorted T cell fraction (not recorded which). Every receptor here comes from a male donor with ankylosing spondylitis or in good health (not recorded which).

The sample holds many counts of this clonotype. The gene calls are TRBV20-1 and TRBJ2-1, with 15 nucleotides matching TRBD2. The V and J ends lost 6 bases and 8 bases, in that order; junction bases with no gene match: 5. CDR1 and CDR2 (germline): DFQATT, SNEGSKA (reference sequence). CDR3 length: 14 residues. The CDR3 coding sequence is TGCAGTGCCCCTGGGACTAGCGGGAGGTATGAGCAGTTCTTC. Its protein is CSAPGTSGRYEQFF.

In this sample, this clonotype turned up many times. V gene TRBV7-2 combines with J gene TRBJ2-7; TRBD2 agrees at 11 bases. Trimming cost V 3 bases and J 1 base; bases outside gene matches: 5. CDR1 SGHTA and CDR2 FQGNSA come from the germline V gene. CDR3 length: 16 amino acids. The CDR3 DNA sequence: TGTGCCAGCAGCTTGGCTAGCGGGGGGATTTCCTACGAGCAGTACTTC. This encodes CASSLASGGISYEQYF.

This clonotype was seen at least ten times. This chain links TRBV5-1 with TRBJ1-2; the match to TRBD1 covers 9 bases. The length of the CDR3 is 15 residues. V was clipped by 0 bases and J by 7 bases; unmatched bases: 7. The germline V gene has CDR1 SGHRS and CDR2 YFSETQ. DNA for the CDR3: TGCGCCAGCAGCTTGGCCTCCGGGACAGGGTTTGGCTACACCTTC. Encoded protein: CASSLASGTGFGYTF.

This clonotype has a handful of counts. The chain links TRBV4-3 to TRBJ2-7; D perhaps matches TRBD1 (6 bases). The CDR3 length is 16 residues. V lost 0 bases to trimming and J lost 7 bases, with 19 bases between them. Germline CDR1 LGHNA, CDR2 YSLEER. CDR3 sequence: CASSQDGRGRGIEQYF. CDR3 DNA sequence: TGCGCCAGCAGCCAAGATGGCCGGGGCAGGGGAATTGAGCAGTACTTC.

The table lists this clonotype with a few counts. J is TRBJ2-2 and V is TRBV7-2; D not certain. Trimming shortened V by 9 bases and J by 2 bases, and 10 bases separated the two germline ends. This CDR3 has 13 amino acids. CDR1 SGHTA and CDR2 FQGNSA come from the germline V gene. DNA for the CDR3: TGTGCCAGTAACCGTGACAACACCGGGGAGCTGTTTTTT. Translating gives CASNRDNTGELFF.

About this clonotype: A read error may explain this, as a much larger clone is one base away. V usage is TRBV5-1 and J usage is TRBJ2-7; 9 bases line up with TRBD1. The V segment lost 0 bases and the J segment 9 bases; nucleotides outside the gene matches: 10. Germline V lookup: CDR1 SGHRS, CDR2 YFSETQ. CDR3 length: 15 amino acids. The CDR3 DNA reads as TGCGCCAGCAGCTTGGGGGGACAGGGTAGGGACGTGCAGTACTTC. Translated: CASSLGGQGRDVQYF.

The chain uses TRBV7-2 and TRBJ2-4, with 9 nucleotides matching TRBD1. The junction had 10 bases not matched to a gene; V was cut back by 5 bases and J by 2 bases. The CDR3 length is 17 residues. Germline V gene lookup returns CDR1 SGHTA and CDR2 FQGNSA. The CDR3 sequence is CASSLRQGGGSKNIQYF. The CDR3 DNA sequence: TGTGCCAGCAGCCTCCGACAGGGGGGCGGGTCCAAAAACATTCAGTACTTC.

This clonotype was detected only a few times. Possible read error: a much larger clone is one base away. Because the CDR3's place on the DNA is in doubt, the DNA is left out and the CDR3 is given as listed by TCRdb. The CDR3 protein is CASSLVGGGNNEQLF. V gene TRBV5-1 combines with J gene TRBJ2-1; the table names TRBD2, a call not compared with the DNA. The germline V gene has CDR1 SGHRS and CDR2 YFSETQ. Counting both end residues, the CDR3 totals 15 amino acids.